The clone carrying this T cell receptor beta chain has only a few counts. As yet, its antigen is unknown. This sample stems from a study of T cell responses to AZD1222 COVID-19 vaccine. Overall study findings and caveats: The repertoires were collected only after the peak T cell response. Females made up more of the donors, who were largely white British, and clonal diversity may have come out too low.

Trimming cost V 2 bases and J 7 bases; bases outside gene matches: 8. Per germline, CDR1 MDHEN and CDR2 SYDVKM. The CDR3 extends over 15 amino acids. Generated by immunoSEQ multiplex PCR, the TCRdb table keeps only in-frame clones and is missing some. The sample shows around 110,000 clones, roughly 87% of them seen only once. The gene calls are TRBV28 and TRBJ1-1, with TRBD1 matching 9 bases. The TCR sequence derives from an adult in good health. Material: peripheral blood, obtained on day 0 of AZD1222 vaccination. Here the CDR3 DNA reads TGTGCCAGCAGTTTAGTGGGACAGGGCAGGATTGAAGCTTTCTTT. Its translation is CASSLVGQGRIEAFF.